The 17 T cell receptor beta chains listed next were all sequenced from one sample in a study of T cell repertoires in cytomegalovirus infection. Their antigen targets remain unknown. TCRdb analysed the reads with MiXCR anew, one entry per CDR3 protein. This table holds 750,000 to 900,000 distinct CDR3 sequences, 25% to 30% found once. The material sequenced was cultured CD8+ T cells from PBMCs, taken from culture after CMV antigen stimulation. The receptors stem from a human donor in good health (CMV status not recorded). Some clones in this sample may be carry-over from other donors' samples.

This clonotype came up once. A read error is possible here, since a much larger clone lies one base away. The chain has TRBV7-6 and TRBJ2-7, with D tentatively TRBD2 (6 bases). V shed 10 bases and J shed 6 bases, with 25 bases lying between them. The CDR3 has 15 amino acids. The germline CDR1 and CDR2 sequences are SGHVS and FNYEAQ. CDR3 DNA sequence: TGTGCCAACATCCCCGCTGGAGGGGATGTAGGCGAGCAGTACTTC. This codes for CANIPAGGDVGEQYF. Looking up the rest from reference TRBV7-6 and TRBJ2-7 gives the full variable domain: GAGVSQSPRYKVTKRGQDVALRCDPISGHVSLYWYRQALGQGPEFLTYFNYEAQQDKSGLPNDRFSAERPEGSISTLTIQRTEQRDSAMYRCANIPAGGDVGEQYFGPGTRLTVT.

The CDR3 here is CASKAGSTDTQYF. CDR3 sequence (DNA): TGTGCCAGCAAAGCGGGGAGCACAGATACGCAGTATTTT. The rearrangement links TRBV12-3 or TRBV12-4 to TRBJ2-3; 7 nucleotides agree with TRBD2. Unmatched junction bases numbered 1, after V lost 7 bases and J lost 0 bases. This CDR3 is 13 amino acids long.

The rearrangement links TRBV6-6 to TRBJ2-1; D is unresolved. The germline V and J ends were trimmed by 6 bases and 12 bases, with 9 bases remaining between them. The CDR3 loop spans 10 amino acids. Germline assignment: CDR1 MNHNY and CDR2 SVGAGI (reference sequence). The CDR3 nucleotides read TGTGCCAGCAGCAGTGGGTCGCAGTTCTTC. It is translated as CASSSGSQFF.

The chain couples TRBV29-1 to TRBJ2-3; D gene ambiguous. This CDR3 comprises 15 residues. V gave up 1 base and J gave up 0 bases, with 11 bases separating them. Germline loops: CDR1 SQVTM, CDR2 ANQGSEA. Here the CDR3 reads CSVEVRAASTDTQYF. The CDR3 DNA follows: TGCAGCGTTGAAGTCCGGGCAGCTAGCACAGATACGCAGTATTTT.

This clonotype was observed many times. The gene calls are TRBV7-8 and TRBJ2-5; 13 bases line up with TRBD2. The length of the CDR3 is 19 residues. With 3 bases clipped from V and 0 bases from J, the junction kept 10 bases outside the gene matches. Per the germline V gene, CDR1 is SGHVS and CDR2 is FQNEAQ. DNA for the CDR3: TGTGCCAGCAGCTTTCCCCGGACTAGCGGGGGCCGGTACCAAGAGACCCAGTACTTC. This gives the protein CASSFPRTSGGRYQETQYF.

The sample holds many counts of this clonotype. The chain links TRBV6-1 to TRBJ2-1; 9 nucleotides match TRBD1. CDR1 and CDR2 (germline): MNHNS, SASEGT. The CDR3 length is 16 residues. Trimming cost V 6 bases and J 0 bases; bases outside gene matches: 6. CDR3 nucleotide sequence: TGTGCCAGCAGGGGACAGGGCGCGAGCTCCTACAATGAGCAGTTCTTC. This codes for CASRGQGASSYNEQFF.

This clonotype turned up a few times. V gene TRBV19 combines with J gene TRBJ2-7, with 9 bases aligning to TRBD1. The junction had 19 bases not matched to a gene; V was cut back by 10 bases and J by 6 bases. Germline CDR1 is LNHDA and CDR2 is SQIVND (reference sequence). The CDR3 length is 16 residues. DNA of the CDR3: TGTGCCACCAAAGTGCGGTCCCGGGACAGGGTAGGCGAGCAGTACGTC. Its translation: CATKVRSRDRVGEQYV.

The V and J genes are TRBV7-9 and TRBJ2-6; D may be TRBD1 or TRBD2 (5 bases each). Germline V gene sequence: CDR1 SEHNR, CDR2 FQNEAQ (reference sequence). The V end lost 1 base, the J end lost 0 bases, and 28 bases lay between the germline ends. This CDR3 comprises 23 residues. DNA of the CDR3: TGTGCCAGCAGCTTAGGATCCCCCCTGGGGACCCGGGTTGAGAGCTCTGGGGCCAACGTCCTGACTTTC. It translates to CASSLGSPLGTRVESSGANVLTF.

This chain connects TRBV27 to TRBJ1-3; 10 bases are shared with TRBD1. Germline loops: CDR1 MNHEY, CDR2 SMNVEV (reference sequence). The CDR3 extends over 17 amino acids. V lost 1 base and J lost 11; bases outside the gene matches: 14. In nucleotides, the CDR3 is TGTGCCAGCAGTTTATTAAACCCTGGGACAGGGGTAGCCCCCATATATTTT. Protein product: CASSLLNPGTGVAPIYF.

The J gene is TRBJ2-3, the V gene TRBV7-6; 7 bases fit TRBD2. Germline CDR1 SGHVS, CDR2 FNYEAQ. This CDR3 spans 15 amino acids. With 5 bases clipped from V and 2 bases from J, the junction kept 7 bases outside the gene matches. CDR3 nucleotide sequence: TGTGCCAGCAGCGCCCCCGGGACTACCACAGATACGCAGTATTTT. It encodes CASSAPGTTTDTQYF. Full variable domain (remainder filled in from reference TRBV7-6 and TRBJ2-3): GAGVSQSPRYKVTKRGQDVALRCDPISGHVSLYWYRQALGQGPEFLTYFNYEAQQDKSGLPNDRFSAERPEGSISTLTIQRTEQRDSAMYRCASSAPGTTTDTQYFGPGTRLTVL.

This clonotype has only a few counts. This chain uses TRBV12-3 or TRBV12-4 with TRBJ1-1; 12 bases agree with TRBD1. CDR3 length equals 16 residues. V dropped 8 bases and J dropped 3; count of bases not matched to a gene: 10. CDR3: CASPPGQGARDTEAFF. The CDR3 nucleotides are TGTGCCAGCCCTCCGGGACAGGGGGCGCGGGACACTGAAGCTTTCTTT.

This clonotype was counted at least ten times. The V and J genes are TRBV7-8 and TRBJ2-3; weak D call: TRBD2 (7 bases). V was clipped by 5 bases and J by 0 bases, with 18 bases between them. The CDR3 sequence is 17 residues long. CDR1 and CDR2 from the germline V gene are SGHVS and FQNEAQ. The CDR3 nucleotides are TGTGCCAGCAGCCTCGTGGGGGGGGCCCCCAGCACAGATACGCAGTATTTT. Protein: CASSLVGGAPSTDTQYF.

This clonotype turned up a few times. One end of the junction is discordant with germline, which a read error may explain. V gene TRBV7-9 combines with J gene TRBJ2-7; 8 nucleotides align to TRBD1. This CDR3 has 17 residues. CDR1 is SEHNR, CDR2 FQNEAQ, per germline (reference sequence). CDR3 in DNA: TGTGCCAGCACCTTACGAACCGGAGGACAGGGTCTATACGAGCAGTACTTC. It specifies CASTLRTGGQGLYEQYF.

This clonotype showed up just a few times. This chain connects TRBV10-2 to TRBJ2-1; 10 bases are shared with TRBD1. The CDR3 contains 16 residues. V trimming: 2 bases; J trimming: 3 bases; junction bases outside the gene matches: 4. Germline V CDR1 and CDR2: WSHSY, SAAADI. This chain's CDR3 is CASSEHWTGGYNEQFF. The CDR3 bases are TGCGCCAGCAGTGAGCACTGGACAGGGGGCTACAATGAGCAGTTCTTC.

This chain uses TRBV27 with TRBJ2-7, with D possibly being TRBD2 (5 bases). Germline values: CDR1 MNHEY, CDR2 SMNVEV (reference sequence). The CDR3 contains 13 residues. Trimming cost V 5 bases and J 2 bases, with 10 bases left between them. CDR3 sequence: CASSRRNTYEQYF. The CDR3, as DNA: TGTGCCAGCAGTAGGAGGAACACCTACGAGCAGTACTTC.

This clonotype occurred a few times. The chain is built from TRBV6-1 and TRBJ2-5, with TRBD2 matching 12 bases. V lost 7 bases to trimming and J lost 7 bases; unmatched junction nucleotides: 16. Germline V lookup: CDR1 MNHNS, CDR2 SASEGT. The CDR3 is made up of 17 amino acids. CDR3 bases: TGTGCCAGCACCCCACGACTAGCGGGGGCCCAGCGGGGGACCCAGTACTTC. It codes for CASTPRLAGAQRGTQYF.

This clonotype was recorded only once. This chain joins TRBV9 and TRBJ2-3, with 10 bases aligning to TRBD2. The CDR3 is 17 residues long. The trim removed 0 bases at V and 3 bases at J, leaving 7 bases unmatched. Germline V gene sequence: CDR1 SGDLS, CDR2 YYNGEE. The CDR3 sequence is CASSVELSGGGTDTQYF. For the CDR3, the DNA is TGTGCCAGCAGCGTAGAATTAAGCGGGGGGGGTACAGATACGCAGTATTTT.